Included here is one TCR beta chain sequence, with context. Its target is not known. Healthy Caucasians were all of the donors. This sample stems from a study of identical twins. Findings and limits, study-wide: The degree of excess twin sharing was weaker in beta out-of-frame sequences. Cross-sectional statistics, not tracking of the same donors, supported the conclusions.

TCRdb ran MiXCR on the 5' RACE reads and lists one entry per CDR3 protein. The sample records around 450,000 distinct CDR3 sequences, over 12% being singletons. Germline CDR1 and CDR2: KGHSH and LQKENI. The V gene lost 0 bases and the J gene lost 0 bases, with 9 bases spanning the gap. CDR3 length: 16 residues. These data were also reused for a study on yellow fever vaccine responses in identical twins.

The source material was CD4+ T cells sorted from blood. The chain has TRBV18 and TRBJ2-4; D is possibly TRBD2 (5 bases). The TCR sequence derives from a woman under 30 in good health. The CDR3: CASSPPSGLAKNIQYF. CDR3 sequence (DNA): TGTGCCAGCTCACCACCGAGCGGTCTAGCCAAAAACATTCAGTACTTC.